This TCR beta chain appears in the sequencing data of a study of cytomegalovirus exposure and HLA in healthy donors. The protocol was immunoSEQ multiplex PCR, while the TCRdb copy is restricted to in-frame clones and leaves out a portion. Of 200,000 to 300,000 clones in the sample, 86% were seen once. Whole-study findings and limits: Researchers counted around 180 TCR beta chains as cytomegalovirus-associated.

Points on this clone: What it recognizes is unknown.

The CDR3 has 18 amino acids. Trimming pared 4 bases from V and 4 bases from J, leaving 22 bases between. Per the germline V gene, CDR1 is SGHAT and CDR2 is FQNNGV. Input material: PBMCs. The genes are TRBV11-2 and TRBJ1-4, with a weak D call TRBD1 (6 bases). The receptor was derived from a woman aged 25 to 39 in good health and CMV-seropositive. The CDR3 loop reads CASSSDPIQDSYNEKLFF. As DNA, the CDR3 is TGTGCCAGCAGCTCCGACCCCATACAGGACAGCTATAATGAAAAACTGTTTTTT.